This TCR beta chain was sequenced for a study of vaccination effects on CD4 cells after COVID-19. As regards this clone: What it binds is not known.

J was trimmed by 5 bases and V by 6 bases; bases with no gene match: 5. CDR3 length: 13 amino acids. Germline lookup yields CDR1 MNHEY and CDR2 SVGAGI. Expansion of antigen-specific CD4+ T cells with viral peptide pools was carried out by the ViraFEST assay before sequencing. Following culture for roughly 10 days, CD4+ T cells were isolated. Prior SARS-CoV-2 infection was absent in the vaccine recipients, as shown by negative nucleocapsid antibodies. Researchers swapped half the medium for IL-2 medium on both days 3 and 7. The protocol was immunoSEQ multiplex PCR, while the TCRdb copy is restricted to in-frame clones and leaves out a portion. The data contain tens of thousands of clones, roughly 73% of them seen just once; the ten biggest clones take up about 20%.

The chain carries TRBV6-5 and TRBJ2-5, with 8 positions matching TRBD1. The sample consisted of CD4+ T cells from PBMCs cultured with HCoV-NL63 spike peptides, taken before COVID-19 vaccination. The TCR was taken from a human donor who received a COVID-19 vaccine. Written as DNA, the CDR3 is TGTGCCAGCAGGGACAGGGTGACGGAGACCCAGTACTTC. This gives the protein CASRDRVTETQYF.